This TCR beta chain was found in a study of blood T cell repertoires in COVID-19. For the study at large: Nucleic acid was either cDNA or gDNA, and it came from T cells, B-cell-depleted T cells, or PBMCs.

Profiled with immunoSEQ multiplex PCR; TCRdb holds only in-frame clones, not every one. The repertoire holds roughly 140,000 clones, with 65% to 90% as singletons. The CDR3 sequence is 14 residues long. The V gene's germline CDR1 is SGHRS and CDR2 YFSETQ. The V end was cut by 0 bases, the J end by 0 bases, with 6 bases between. This clonotype was sampled from a woman between 50 and 59 years old with acute or convalescent COVID-19. Sequencing was carried out using peripheral blood. V gene TRBV5-1 combines with J gene TRBJ2-5; D is ambiguous. The CDR3 nucleotides are TGCGCCAGCAGCTTGGTCCCCAACCAAGAGACCCAGTACTTC. Protein: CASSLVPNQETQYF.